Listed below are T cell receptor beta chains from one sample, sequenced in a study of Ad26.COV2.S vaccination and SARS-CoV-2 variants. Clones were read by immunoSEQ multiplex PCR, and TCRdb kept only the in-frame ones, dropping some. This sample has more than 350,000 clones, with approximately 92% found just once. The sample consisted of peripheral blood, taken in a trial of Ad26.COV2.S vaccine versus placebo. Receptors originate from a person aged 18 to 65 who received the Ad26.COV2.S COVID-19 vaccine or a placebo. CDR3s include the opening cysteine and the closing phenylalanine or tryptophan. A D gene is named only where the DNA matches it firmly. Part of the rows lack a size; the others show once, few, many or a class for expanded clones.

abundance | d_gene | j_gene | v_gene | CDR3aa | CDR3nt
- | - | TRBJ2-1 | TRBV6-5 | CASSYVAGTPYNEQFF | TGTGCCAGCAGTTACGTCGCGGGTACGCCCTACAATGAGCAGTTCTTC
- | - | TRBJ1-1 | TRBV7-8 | CASSVDRVQAEAFF | TGTGCCAGCAGCGTAGACAGAGTTCAAGCTGAAGCTTTCTTT
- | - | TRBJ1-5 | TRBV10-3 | CAISEIGEAQPQHF | TGTGCCATCAGTGAAATCGGGGAGGCTCAGCCCCAGCATTTT
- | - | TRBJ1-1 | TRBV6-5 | CASSYRARLPEAFF | TGTGCCAGCAGTTACAGGGCCAGGTTGCCTGAAGCTTTCTTT
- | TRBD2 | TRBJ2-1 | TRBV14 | CASSQAPTSANEQFF | TGTGCCAGCAGCCAAGCCCCTACTAGCGCCAATGAGCAGTTCTTC
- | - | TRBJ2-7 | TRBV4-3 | CASSQDLSYEQYF | TGCGCCAGCAGCCAAGATCTCTCCTACGAGCAGTACTTC
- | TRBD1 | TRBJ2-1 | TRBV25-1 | CASKPGTGVYNEQFF | TGTGCCAGCAAACCCGGGACAGGGGTGTACAATGAGCAGTTCTTC
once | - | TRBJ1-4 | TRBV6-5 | CASSYSFATNEKLFF | TGTGCCAGCAGTTACTCGTTTGCAACTAATGAAAAACTGTTTTTT
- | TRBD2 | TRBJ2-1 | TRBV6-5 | CASSFGTSGSNEQFF | TGTGCCAGCAGTTTCGGGACTAGCGGCTCCAATGAGCAGTTCTTC
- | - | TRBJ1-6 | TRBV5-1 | CASRSETSSYNSPLHF | TGCGCCAGCAGATCCGAGACCAGCTCCTATAATTCACCCCTCCACTTT
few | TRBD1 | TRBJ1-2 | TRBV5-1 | CASSPDRSYGYTF | TGCGCCAGCAGCCCGGACAGGAGCTATGGCTACACCTTC
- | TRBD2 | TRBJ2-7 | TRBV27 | CASSFGGGPEQYF | TGTGCCAGCAGTTTCGGGGGAGGGCCCGAGCAGTACTTC
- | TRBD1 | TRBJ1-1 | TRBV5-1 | CASSFGAGGASEAFF | TGCGCCAGCAGCTTCGGGGCAGGGGGCGCATCTGAAGCTTTCTTT
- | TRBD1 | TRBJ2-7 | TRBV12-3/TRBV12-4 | CASSFARDRRVF | TGTGCCAGCAGTTTCGCCCGGGACAGGAGGGTTTTC
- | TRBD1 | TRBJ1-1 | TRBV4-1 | CASSQTLQGALSEAFF | TGCGCCAGCAGCCAGACTTTACAGGGGGCGTTGAGTGAAGCTTTCTTT
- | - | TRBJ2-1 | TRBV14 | CASSLLGQNYNEQFF | TGTGCCAGCAGCTTACTGGGACAAAACTACAATGAGCAGTTCTTC
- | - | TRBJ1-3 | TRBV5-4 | CASSLDPGSSGNTIYF | TGTGCCAGCAGCTTGGACCCCGGTTCCTCTGGAAACACCATATATTTT
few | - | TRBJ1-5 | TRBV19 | CACSTGFQPQHF | TGTGCCTGCAGTACAGGGTTTCAGCCCCAGCATTTT
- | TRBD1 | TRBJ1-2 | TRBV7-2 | CASSSTGGYGYTF | TGTGCCAGCAGCTCCACAGGGGGCTATGGCTACACCTTC
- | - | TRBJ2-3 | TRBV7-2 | CASSSSGRTDTQYF | TGTGCCAGCAGCAGCAGCGGACGCACAGATACGCAGTATTTT
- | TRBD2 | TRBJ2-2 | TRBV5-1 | CASSLEGLAGDGGELFF | TGCGCCAGCAGCCTGGAGGGACTAGCGGGAGATGGCGGGGAGCTGTTTTTT
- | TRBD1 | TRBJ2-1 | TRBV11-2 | CASSWDSYNEQFF | TGTGCCAGCAGCTGGGACAGCTACAATGAGCAGTTCTTC
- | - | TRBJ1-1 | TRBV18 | CASSPQLWGLNTEAFF | TGTGCCAGCTCACCACAGCTCTGGGGGCTGAACACTGAAGCTTTCTTT
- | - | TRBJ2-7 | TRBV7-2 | CASSPGGSYEQYF | TGTGCCAGCAGCCCCGGAGGATCCTACGAGCAGTACTTC
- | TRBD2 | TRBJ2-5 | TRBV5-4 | CASFTGSGSVETQYF | TGTGCCAGCTTCACGGGTAGCGGGAGTGTAGAGACCCAGTACTTC
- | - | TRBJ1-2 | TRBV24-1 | CATSDLRRGGYTF | TGTGCCACCAGTGATTTAAGGCGGGGTGGCTACACCTTC
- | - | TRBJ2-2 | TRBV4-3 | CASSQWGSDHGNTGELFF | TGCGCCAGCAGCCAATGGGGGTCTGACCACGGGAACACCGGGGAGCTGTTTTTT
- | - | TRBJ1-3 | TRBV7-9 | CASSLASSGRRNTIYF | TGTGCCAGCAGCTTAGCGTCGTCAGGGCGGAGAAACACCATATATTTT
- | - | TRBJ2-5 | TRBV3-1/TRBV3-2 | CASSLRTDQETQYF | TGTGCCAGCAGCCTAAGGACAGATCAAGAGACCCAGTACTTC
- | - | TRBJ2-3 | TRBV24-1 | CATSDTVTTQYF | TGTGCCACCAGTGATACGGTCACTACGCAGTATTTT
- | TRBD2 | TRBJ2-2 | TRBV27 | CASSFPGEGTGELFF | TGTGCCAGCAGTTTCCCCGGGGAGGGCACCGGGGAGCTGTTTTTT
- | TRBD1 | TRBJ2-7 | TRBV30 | CAWSARDRTRYEQYF | TGTGCCTGGAGCGCTAGGGACAGGACTCGCTACGAGCAGTACTTC
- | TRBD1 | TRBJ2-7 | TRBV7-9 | CASSLGRDSYEQYF | TGTGCCAGCAGCTTAGGCCGGGACAGTTACGAGCAGTACTTC
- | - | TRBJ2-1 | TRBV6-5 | CASSYRLRWGYNEQFF | TGTGCCAGCAGTTACCGGTTAAGGTGGGGGTACAATGAGCAGTTCTTC
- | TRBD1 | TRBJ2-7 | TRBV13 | CASSYPGQGHYEQYF | TGTGCCAGCAGCTACCCGGGACAGGGACACTACGAGCAGTACTTC
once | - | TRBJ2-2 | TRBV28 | CASSLSQPGAGTGELFF | TGTGCCAGCAGTTTATCCCAACCAGGGGCCGGGACCGGGGAGCTGTTTTTT
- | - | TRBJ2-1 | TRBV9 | CASSPPTGDNEQFF | TGTGCCAGCAGCCCACCAACCGGAGACAATGAGCAGTTCTTC
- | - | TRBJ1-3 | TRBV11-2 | CASSPNIPYTIYF | TGTGCCAGCAGCCCCAATATTCCTTACACCATATATTTT
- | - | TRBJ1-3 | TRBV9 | CASSVGEDPSGNTIYF | TGTGCCAGCAGCGTGGGGGAGGATCCCTCTGGAAACACCATATATTTT
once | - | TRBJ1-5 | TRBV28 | CASSLIREEGNQPQHF | TGTGCCAGCAGTTTAATCAGGGAGGAAGGCAATCAGCCCCAGCATTTT
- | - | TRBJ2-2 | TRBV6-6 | CASKAHLPDTGELFF | TGTGCCAGCAAAGCCCACCTACCGGACACCGGGGAGCTGTTTTTT
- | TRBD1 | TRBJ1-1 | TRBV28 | CASSVDRVGNTEAFF | TGTGCCAGCAGTGTCGACAGGGTCGGGAACACTGAAGCTTTCTTT
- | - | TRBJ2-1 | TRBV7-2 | CASSLVGSSYNEQFF | TGTGCCAGCAGCTTAGTCGGAAGCTCCTACAATGAGCAGTTCTTC
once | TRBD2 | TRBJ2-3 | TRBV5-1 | CASSALAGEDTQYF | TGCGCCAGCAGCGCTCTAGCGGGAGAAGATACGCAGTATTTT
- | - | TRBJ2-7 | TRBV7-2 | CASSLVPPSATSPEQYF | TGTGCCAGCAGCTTAGTCCCTCCAAGCGCCACTAGTCCCGAGCAGTACTTC
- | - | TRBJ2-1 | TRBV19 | CASSIRQAYNEQFF | TGTGCCAGTAGTATAAGACAGGCCTACAATGAGCAGTTCTTC
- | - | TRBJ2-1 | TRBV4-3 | CASSQDLNGQSTSHNEQFF | TGCGCCAGCAGCCAAGATCTCAACGGCCAGAGTACATCGCACAATGAGCAGTTCTTC
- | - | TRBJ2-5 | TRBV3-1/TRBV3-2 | CASSPILGLQETQYF | TGTGCCAGCAGCCCCATCCTGGGACTTCAAGAGACCCAGTACTTC
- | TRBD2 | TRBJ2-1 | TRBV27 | CASSLVAGGPRAFNEQFF | TGTGCCAGCAGTTTGGTAGCGGGAGGGCCTCGGGCTTTCAATGAGCAGTTCTTC
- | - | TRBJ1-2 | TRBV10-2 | CASSDLDGAVRYNGYTF | TGCGCCAGCAGCGATCTGGACGGGGCGGTACGCTATAATGGCTACACCTTC
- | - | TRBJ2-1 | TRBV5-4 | CASSFSIDEQFF | TGTGCCAGCAGCTTTAGCATCGATGAGCAGTTCTTC